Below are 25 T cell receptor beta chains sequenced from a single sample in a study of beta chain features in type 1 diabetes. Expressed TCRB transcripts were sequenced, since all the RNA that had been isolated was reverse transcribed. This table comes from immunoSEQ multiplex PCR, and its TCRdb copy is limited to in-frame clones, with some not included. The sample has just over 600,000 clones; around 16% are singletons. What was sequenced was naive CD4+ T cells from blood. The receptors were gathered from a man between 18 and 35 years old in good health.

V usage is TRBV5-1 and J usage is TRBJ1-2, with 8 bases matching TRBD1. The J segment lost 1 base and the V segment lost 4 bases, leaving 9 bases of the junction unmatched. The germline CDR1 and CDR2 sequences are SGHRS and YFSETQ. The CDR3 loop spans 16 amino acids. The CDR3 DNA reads TGCGCCAGCAGCGCGACAGGGGCCCCTCTTAACTATGGCTACACCTTC. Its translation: CASSATGAPLNYGYTF.

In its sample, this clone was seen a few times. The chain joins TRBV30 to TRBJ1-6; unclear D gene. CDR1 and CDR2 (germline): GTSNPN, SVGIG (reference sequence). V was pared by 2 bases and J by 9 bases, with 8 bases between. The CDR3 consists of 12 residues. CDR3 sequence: CAWSRIGSPLHF. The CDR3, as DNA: TGTGCCTGGAGTCGGATTGGTTCACCCCTCCACTTT.

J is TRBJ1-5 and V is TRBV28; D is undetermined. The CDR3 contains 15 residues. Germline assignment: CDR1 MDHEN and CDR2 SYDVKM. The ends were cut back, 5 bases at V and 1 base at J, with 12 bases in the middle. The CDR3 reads CASSVVKLSNQPQHF. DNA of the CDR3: TGTGCCAGCAGTGTCGTGAAGTTGAGCAATCAGCCCCAGCATTTT.

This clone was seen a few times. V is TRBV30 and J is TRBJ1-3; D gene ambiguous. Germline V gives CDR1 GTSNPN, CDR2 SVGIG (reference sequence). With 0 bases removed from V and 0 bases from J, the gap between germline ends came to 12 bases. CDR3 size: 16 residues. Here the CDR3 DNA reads TGTGCCTGGAGTGTACTGGCATTGTTCTCTGGAAACACCATATATTTT. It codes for CAWSVLALFSGNTIYF.

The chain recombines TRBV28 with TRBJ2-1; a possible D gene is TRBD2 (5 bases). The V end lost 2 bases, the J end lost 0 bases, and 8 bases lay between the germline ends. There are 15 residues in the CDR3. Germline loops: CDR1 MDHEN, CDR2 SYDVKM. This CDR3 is CASSLRGSSYNEQFF. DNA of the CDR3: TGTGCCAGCAGTTTACGAGGGAGCTCCTACAATGAGCAGTTCTTC. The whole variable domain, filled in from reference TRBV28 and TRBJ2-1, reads DVKVTQSSRYLVKRTGEKVFLECVQDMDHENMFWYRQDPGLGLRLIYFSYDVKMKEKGDIPEGYSVSREKKERFSLILESASTNQTSMYLCASSLRGSSYNEQFFGPGTRLTVL.

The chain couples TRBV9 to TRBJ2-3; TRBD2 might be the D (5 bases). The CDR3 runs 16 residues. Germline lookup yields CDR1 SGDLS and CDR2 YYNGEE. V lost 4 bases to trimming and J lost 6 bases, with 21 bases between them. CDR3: CASSRTSSPTGDTQYF. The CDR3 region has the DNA TGTGCCAGCAGCCGAACGTCGTCGCCAACGGGGGATACGCAGTATTTT. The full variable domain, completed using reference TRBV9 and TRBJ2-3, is DSGVTQTPKHLITATGQRVTLRCSPRSGDLSVYWYQQSLDQGLQFLIQYYNGEERAKGNILERFSAQQFPDLHSELNLSSLELGDSALYFCASSRTSSPTGDTQYFGPGTRLTVL.

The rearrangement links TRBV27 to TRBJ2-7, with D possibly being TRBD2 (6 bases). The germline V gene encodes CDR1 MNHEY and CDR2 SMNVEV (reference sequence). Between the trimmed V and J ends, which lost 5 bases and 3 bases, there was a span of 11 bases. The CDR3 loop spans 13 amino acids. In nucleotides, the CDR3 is TGTGCCAGCAGTAGCGGGTTCCACTACGAGCAGTACTTC. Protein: CASSSGFHYEQYF.

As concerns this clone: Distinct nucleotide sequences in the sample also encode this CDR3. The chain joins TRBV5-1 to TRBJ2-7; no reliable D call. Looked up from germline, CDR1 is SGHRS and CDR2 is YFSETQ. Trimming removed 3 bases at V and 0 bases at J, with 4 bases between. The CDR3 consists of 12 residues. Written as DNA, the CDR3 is TGCGCCAGCAGCTCGGGCTCCTACGAGCAGTACTTC. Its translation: CASSSGSYEQYF. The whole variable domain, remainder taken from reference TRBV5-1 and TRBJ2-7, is KAGVTQTPRYLIKTRGQQVTLSCSPISGHRSVSWYQQTPGQGLQFLFEYFSETQRNKGNFPGRFSGRQFSNSRSEMNVSTLELGDSALYLCASSSGSYEQYFGPGTRLTVT.

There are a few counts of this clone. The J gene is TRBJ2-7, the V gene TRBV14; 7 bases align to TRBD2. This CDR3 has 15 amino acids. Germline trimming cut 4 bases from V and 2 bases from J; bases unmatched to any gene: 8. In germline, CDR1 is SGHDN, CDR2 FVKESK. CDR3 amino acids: CASSPLGAGTYEQYF. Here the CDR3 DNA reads TGTGCCAGCAGCCCCCTGGGAGCGGGAACCTACGAGCAGTACTTC.

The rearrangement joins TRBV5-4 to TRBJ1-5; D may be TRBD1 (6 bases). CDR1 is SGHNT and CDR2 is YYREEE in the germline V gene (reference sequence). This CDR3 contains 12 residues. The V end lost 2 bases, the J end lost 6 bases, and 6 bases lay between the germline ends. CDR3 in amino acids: CASSFRGQPQHF. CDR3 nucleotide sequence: TGTGCCAGCAGCTTCAGGGGTCAGCCCCAGCATTTT.

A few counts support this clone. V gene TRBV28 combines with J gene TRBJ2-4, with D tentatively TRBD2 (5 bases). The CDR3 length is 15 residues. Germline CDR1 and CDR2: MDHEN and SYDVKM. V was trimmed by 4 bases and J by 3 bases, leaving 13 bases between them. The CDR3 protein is CASSSGDNSKNIQYF. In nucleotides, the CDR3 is TGTGCCAGCAGTTCCGGGGATAATAGCAAAAACATTCAGTACTTC. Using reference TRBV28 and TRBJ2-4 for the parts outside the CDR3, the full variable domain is DVKVTQSSRYLVKRTGEKVFLECVQDMDHENMFWYRQDPGLGLRLIYFSYDVKMKEKGDIPEGYSVSREKKERFSLILESASTNQTSMYLCASSSGDNSKNIQYFGAGTRLSVL.

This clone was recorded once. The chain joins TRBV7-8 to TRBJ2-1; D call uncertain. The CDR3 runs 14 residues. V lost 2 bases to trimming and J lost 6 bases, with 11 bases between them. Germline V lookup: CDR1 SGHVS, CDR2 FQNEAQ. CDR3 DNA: TGTGCCAGCAGCTTATCAAGGTTCTTCAATGAGCAGTTCTTC. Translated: CASSLSRFFNEQFF.

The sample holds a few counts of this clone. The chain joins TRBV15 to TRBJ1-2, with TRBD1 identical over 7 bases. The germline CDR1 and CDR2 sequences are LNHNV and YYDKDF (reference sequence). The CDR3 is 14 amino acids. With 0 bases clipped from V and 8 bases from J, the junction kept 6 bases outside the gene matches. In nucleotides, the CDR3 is TGTGCCACCAGCAGAGATCAACAGGGGCGCGGCTACACCTTC. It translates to CATSRDQQGRGYTF.

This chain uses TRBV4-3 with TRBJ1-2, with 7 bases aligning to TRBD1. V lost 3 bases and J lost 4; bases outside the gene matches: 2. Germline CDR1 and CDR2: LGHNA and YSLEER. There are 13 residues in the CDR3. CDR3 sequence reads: CASSQTGIYGYTF. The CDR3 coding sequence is TGCGCCAGCAGCCAGACAGGGATCTATGGCTACACCTTC.

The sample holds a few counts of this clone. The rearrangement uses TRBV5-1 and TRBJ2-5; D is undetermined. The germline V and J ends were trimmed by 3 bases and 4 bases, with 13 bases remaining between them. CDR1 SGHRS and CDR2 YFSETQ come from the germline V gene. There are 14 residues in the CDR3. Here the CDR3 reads CASSSGKGGETQYF. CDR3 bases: TGCGCCAGCAGCTCCGGAAAGGGTGGAGAGACCCAGTACTTC. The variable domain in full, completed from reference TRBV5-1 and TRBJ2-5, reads KAGVTQTPRYLIKTRGQQVTLSCSPISGHRSVSWYQQTPGQGLQFLFEYFSETQRNKGNFPGRFSGRQFSNSRSEMNVSTLELGDSALYLCASSSGKGGETQYFGPGTRLLVL.

The CDR3 sequence is CASSLGPPDVAKNIQYF. CDR3 DNA sequence: TGTGCCAGCAGTTTAGGGCCGCCAGACGTTGCCAAAAACATTCAGTACTTC. The genes are TRBV27 and TRBJ2-4; D unresolved. Germline V gene sequence: CDR1 MNHEY, CDR2 SMNVEV (reference sequence). Trimming removed 2 bases from V and 1 base from J, with 15 bases in between. The CDR3 runs 17 residues.

This CDR3 is CASSIPGQEETQYF. The CDR3 nucleotides are TGTGCCAGCAGCATCCCGGGACAGGAAGAGACCCAGTACTTC. The chain combines TRBV6-1 with TRBJ2-5; TRBD1 matches 8 bases. In germline, CDR1 is MNHNS, CDR2 SASEGT. V gave up 6 bases and J gave up 3 bases; unmatched junction bases: 6. CDR3 size: 14 residues.

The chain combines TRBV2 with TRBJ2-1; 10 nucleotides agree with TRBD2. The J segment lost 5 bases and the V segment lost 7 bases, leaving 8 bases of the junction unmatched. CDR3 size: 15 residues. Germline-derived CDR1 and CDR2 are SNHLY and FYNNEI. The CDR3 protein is CASKIGLAVNNEQFF. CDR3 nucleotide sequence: TGTGCCAGCAAAATAGGACTAGCGGTTAACAATGAGCAGTTCTTC. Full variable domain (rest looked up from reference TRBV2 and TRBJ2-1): EPEVTQTPSHQVTQMGQEVILRCVPISNHLYFYWYRQILGQKVEFLVSFYNNEISEKSEIFDDQFSVERPDGSNFTLKIRSTKLEDSAMYFCASKIGLAVNNEQFFGPGTRLTVL.

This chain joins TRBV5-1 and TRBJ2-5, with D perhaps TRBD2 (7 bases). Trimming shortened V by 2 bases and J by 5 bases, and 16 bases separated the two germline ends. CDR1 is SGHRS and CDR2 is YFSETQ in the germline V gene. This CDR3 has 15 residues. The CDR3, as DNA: TGCGCCAGCAGCTTTGGTGCGGGGGCAATGGAGACCCAGTACTTC. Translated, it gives CASSFGAGAMETQYF.

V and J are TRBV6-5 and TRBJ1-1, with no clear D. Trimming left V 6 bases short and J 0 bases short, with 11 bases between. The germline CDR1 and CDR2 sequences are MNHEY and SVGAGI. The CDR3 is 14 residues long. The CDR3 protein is CASSRRGMNTEAFF. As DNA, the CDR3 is TGTGCCAGCAGCCGCCGGGGTATGAACACTGAAGCTTTCTTT.

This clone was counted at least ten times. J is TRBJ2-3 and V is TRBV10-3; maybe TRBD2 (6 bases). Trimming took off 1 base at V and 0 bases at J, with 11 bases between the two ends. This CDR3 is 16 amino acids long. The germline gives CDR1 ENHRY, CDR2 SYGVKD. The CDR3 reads CAISEFGGTSTDTQYF. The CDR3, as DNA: TGTGCCATCAGTGAGTTCGGCGGGACTAGCACAGATACGCAGTATTTT.

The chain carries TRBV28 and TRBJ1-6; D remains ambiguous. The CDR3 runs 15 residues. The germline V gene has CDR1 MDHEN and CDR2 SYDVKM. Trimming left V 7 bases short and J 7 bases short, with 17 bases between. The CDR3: CASTLFSGQNSPLHF. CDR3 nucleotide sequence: TGTGCCAGCACCCTATTTTCTGGGCAGAATTCACCCCTCCACTTT.

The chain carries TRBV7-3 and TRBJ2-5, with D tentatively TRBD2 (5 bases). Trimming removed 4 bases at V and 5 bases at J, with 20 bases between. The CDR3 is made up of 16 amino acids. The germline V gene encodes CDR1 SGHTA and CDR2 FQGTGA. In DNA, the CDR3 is TGTGCCAGCAGCTCGCCCAGACTACCCGCCAAGGAGACCCAGTACTTC. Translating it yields CASSSPRLPAKETQYF.

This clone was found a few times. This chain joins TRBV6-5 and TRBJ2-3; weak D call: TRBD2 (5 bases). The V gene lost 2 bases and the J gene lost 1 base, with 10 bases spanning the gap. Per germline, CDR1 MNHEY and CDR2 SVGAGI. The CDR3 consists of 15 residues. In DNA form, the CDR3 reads TGTGCCAGCAGTTACGACGGAGCGGGCACAGATACGCAGTATTTT. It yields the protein CASSYDGAGTDTQYF.

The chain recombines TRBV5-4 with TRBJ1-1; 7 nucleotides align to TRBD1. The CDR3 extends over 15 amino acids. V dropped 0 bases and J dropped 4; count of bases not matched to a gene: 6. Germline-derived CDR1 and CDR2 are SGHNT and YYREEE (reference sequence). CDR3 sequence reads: CASSLEGAFGTEAFF. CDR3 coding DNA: TGTGCCAGCAGCTTGGAGGGGGCGTTTGGCACTGAAGCTTTCTTT.